These 27 T cell receptor beta chains came from one sample sequenced in a study of CD4 T cells in relation to SARS-CoV-2 and coronaviruses. CD4+ T cells from unexposed donors were obtained before the COVID-19 pandemic (2011-2018). After roughly ten days of culture, CD4+ T cells were isolated. What these receptors recognize is not known. The method was immunoSEQ multiplex PCR; TCRdb's version includes in-frame clones alone and lacks a portion of them. This sample has approximately 20,000 clones; 66% occur once, and the top ten carry 9.5% to 12%. Sequenced: CD4+ T cells from PBMCs, cultured in vitro. These receptors came from a human donor in good health.

V is TRBV7-2 and J is TRBJ2-3, with TRBD1 as a possible D gene (5 bases). Trimming took off 5 bases at V and 0 bases at J, with 12 bases between the two ends. The CDR3 sequence is 15 residues long. CDR1 SGHTA and CDR2 FQGNSA come from the germline V gene. The CDR3 reads CASSRRVFSTDTQYF. CDR3 coding DNA: TGTGCCAGCAGCCGCAGGGTCTTCAGCACAGATACGCAGTATTTT.

The chain has TRBV7-8 and TRBJ2-3; 10 bases are a match to TRBD2. From germline, CDR1 is SGHVS and CDR2 FQNEAQ. J lost 5 bases, V lost 5 bases, and 7 bases had no gene match. This CDR3 is built from 15 residues. CDR3 DNA: TGTGCCAGCAGCGAATTAGCGGGAGGTGTAGATACGCAGTATTTT. Translated, it gives CASSELAGGVDTQYF.

As DNA, the CDR3 is TGTGCCAGCAGTGAATTTGTGACGGGGTACAATGAGCAGTTCTTC. Amino acid sequence: CASSEFVTGYNEQFF. J is TRBJ2-1 and V is TRBV6-1; tentatively, D is TRBD2 (5 bases). Germline V gene sequence: CDR1 MNHNS, CDR2 SASEGT. The CDR3 runs 15 residues. Trimming took off 2 bases at V and 4 bases at J, with 12 bases between the two ends.

The chain carries TRBV30 and TRBJ2-7; 14 nucleotides align to TRBD2. CDR3 size: 19 residues. V dropped 0 bases and J dropped 3; count of bases not matched to a gene: 13. CDR1 and CDR2 (germline): GTSNPN, SVGIG (reference sequence). CDR3 residues: CAWSVRGGLAGALFYEQYF. DNA of the CDR3: TGTGCCTGGAGTGTACGGGGGGGACTAGCGGGAGCCCTTTTCTACGAGCAGTACTTC.

The genes are TRBV4-1 and TRBJ2-6; 9 nucleotides match TRBD1. The V segment lost 1 base and the J segment 1 base; nucleotides outside the gene matches: 8. CDR3 length: 19 residues. In germline, CDR1 is MGHRA, CDR2 YSYEKL. Here the CDR3 reads CASSQVWGQGRSGANVLTF. The CDR3 DNA sequence: TGCGCCAGCAGCCAAGTGTGGGGACAGGGACGATCTGGGGCCAACGTCCTGACTTTC.

The table lists this clone with a few counts. This chain connects TRBV7-9 to TRBJ1-1; 7 nucleotides align to TRBD1. Germline V gene sequence: CDR1 SEHNR, CDR2 FQNEAQ (reference sequence). The CDR3 is 15 amino acids. V trimming: 6 bases; J trimming: 0 bases; junction bases outside the gene matches: 7. The CDR3: CASRSRDRLNTEAFF. The CDR3 DNA is TGTGCCAGCAGATCCCGGGACAGACTGAACACTGAAGCTTTCTTT. The full variable domain, in which reference TRBV7-9 and TRBJ1-1 provide the parts outside the CDR3, is DTGVSQNPRHKITKRGQNVTFRCDPISEHNRLYWYRQTLGQGPEFLTYFQNEAQLEKSRLLSDRFSAERPKGSFSTLEIQRTEQGDSAMYLCASRSRDRLNTEAFFGQGTRLTVV.

There are a few counts of this clone. V gene TRBV6-5 combines with J gene TRBJ1-5; D might be TRBD1 (5 bases). Germline V gives CDR1 MNHEY, CDR2 SVGAGI. This CDR3 is 15 amino acids long. V lost 6 bases, J lost 0 bases, and 12 bases lay in between. The CDR3 loop is CASRATGYSNQPQHF. DNA of the CDR3: TGTGCCAGCAGGGCCACAGGTTATAGCAATCAGCCCCAGCATTTT.

This rearrangement joins TRBV28 to TRBJ2-7; 8 nucleotides agree with TRBD2. V was clipped by 3 bases and J by 2 bases; unmatched bases: 9. The CDR3 runs 16 residues. From germline, CDR1 is MDHEN and CDR2 SYDVKM. CDR3 bases: TGTGCCAGCAGTTTTTCGCTAGCGGGCCTCACCTACGAGCAGTACTTC. Protein sequence: CASSFSLAGLTYEQYF.

The chain recombines TRBV7-2 with TRBJ2-5; no clear D gene. This CDR3 spans 15 amino acids. The germline V gene has CDR1 SGHTA and CDR2 FQGNSA. V gave up 4 bases and J gave up 8 bases, with 20 bases separating them. CDR3 residues: CASSSPAQARFTQYF. CDR3 sequence (DNA): TGTGCCAGCAGCTCCCCGGCGCAGGCAAGGTTTACCCAGTACTTC.

The chain combines TRBV2 with TRBJ2-4, with D possibly matching TRBD2 (5 bases). CDR3 size: 15 residues. Germline V gene data show CDR1 as SNHLY and CDR2 as FYNNEI. V lost 3 bases to trimming and J lost 0 bases, with 9 bases between them. Here the CDR3 DNA reads TGTGCCAGCAGTGAGACTACCCTAGCCAAAAACATTCAGTACTTC. Translated, it gives CASSETTLAKNIQYF.

This clone turned up a few times. Here the CDR3 reads CASSLERGTPLHF. CDR3 DNA sequence: TGTGCTAGTTCCCTAGAGAGAGGTACACCCCTCCACTTT. V is TRBV12-5 and J is TRBJ1-6; unclear D gene. The CDR3 covers 13 residues. The germline CDR1 and CDR2 sequences are LGHNT and FRNRAP. Trimming removed 8 bases at V and 11 bases at J, with 16 bases between.

In this sample, this clone turned up a few times. The V and J genes are TRBV12-3 or TRBV12-4 and TRBJ1-6; D unresolved. This CDR3 is built from 12 residues. With 2 bases removed from V and 8 bases from J, the gap between germline ends came to 4 bases. In DNA, the CDR3 is TGTGCCAGCAGTTTACCCCATTCACCCCTCCACTTT. Amino acids: CASSLPHSPLHF.

This clone has only a few counts. The J gene is TRBJ1-6, the V gene TRBV5-6, with 7 bases identical to TRBD1. Per germline, CDR1 SGHDT and CDR2 YYEEEE. Trimming took 2 bases from V and 10 from J; bases not matched to a gene: 6. The CDR3 spans 14 residues. CDR3 sequence (DNA): TGTGCCAGCAGCTTCCCAGACAGGGAATCACCCCTCCACTTT. Amino acids: CASSFPDRESPLHF.

The chain joins TRBV2 to TRBJ1-6, with 7 bases fitting TRBD1. The trim removed 7 bases at V and 9 bases at J, leaving 21 bases unmatched. The CDR3 spans 18 residues. CDR1 is SNHLY, CDR2 FYNNEI, per germline. The CDR3 DNA reads as TGTGCCAGCATTAACCGGGACAGCCTATCCCGAAGAAGTTCACCCCTCCACTTT. Its translation: CASINRDSLSRRSSPLHF.

The genes are TRBV7-6 and TRBJ2-2; 8 positions agree with TRBD2. The CDR3 length is 15 residues. CDR1 and CDR2 from the germline V gene are SGHVS and FNYEAQ. V lost 5 bases and J lost 1; bases outside the gene matches: 3. CDR3 loop: CASSPTSENTGELFF. CDR3 DNA: TGTGCCAGCAGCCCGACTAGCGAGAACACCGGGGAGCTGTTTTTT.

V is TRBV5-6 and J is TRBJ2-2, with a weak D call TRBD2 (5 bases). Germline CDR1 is SGHDT and CDR2 is YYEEEE. CDR3 length: 12 residues. V was cut by 5 bases and J by 5 bases, with 7 bases left in between. CDR3 in amino acids: CASSAGTGELFF. The CDR3 DNA is TGTGCCAGCAGTGCGGGTACCGGGGAGCTGTTTTTT.

The chain links TRBV19 to TRBJ1-6; possible D gene TRBD1, 6 bases. CDR3 length: 16 amino acids. The V gene's germline CDR1 is LNHDA and CDR2 SQIVND (reference sequence). The V and J ends lost 5 bases and 2 bases respectively, with 13 bases between them. CDR3 bases: TGTGCCAGTAGTGTCCACAGGGTCACCTATAATTCACCCCTCCACTTT. As protein: CASSVHRVTYNSPLHF.

The chain joins TRBV5-1 to TRBJ1-6; 8 nucleotides match TRBD1. CDR3 length equals 15 residues. After removal of 3 bases from V and 7 bases from J, the junction contained 6 bases not matched to a gene. The germline gives CDR1 SGHRS, CDR2 YFSETQ. The CDR3, as DNA: TGCGCCAGCAGCTCTCAGGGGGCCCTCAATTCACCCCTCCACTTT. This sequence encodes CASSSQGALNSPLHF.

V is TRBV6-2 or TRBV6-3 and J is TRBJ2-4; D is uncertain. The CDR3 has 16 residues. Germline-derived CDR1 and CDR2 are MNHEY and SVGEGT. The V and J ends lost 0 bases and 3 bases respectively, with 12 bases between them. Here the CDR3 DNA reads TGTGCCAGCAGTTACTCTGCCTCACTCGTCAAAAACATTCAGTACTTC. Translation gives CASSYSASLVKNIQYF.

This rearrangement joins TRBV6-2 or TRBV6-3 to TRBJ2-7, with D unresolved. The ends were cut back, 4 bases at V and 7 bases at J, with 11 bases in the middle. The germline CDR1 and CDR2 sequences are MNHEY and SVGEGT. The length of the CDR3 is 12 residues. CDR3 protein: CASSFGTGEQYF. The CDR3 nucleotides are TGTGCCAGCAGTTTCGGAACTGGGGAGCAGTACTTC.

This CDR3 is CASSSRTAGPSSYNEQFF. In DNA, the CDR3 is TGTGCCAGCAGTTCCAGAACCGCAGGGCCCAGCTCCTACAATGAGCAGTTCTTC. The rearrangement uses TRBV6-2 or TRBV6-3 and TRBJ2-1, with TRBD1 as a possible D gene (5 bases). CDR1 MNHEY and CDR2 SVGEGT come from the germline V gene. The CDR3 spans 18 residues. V shed 4 bases and J shed 0 bases, with 19 bases lying between them.

The V gene is TRBV6-5, the J gene TRBJ2-1, with 10 bases identical to TRBD1. In germline, CDR1 is MNHEY, CDR2 SVGAGI. The length of the CDR3 is 15 residues. V gave up 2 bases and J gave up 5 bases; unmatched junction bases: 3. The CDR3 nucleotides read TGTGCCAGCAGTTACGACAGGGGGCTTGACAATGAGCAGTTCTTC. It yields the protein CASSYDRGLDNEQFF.

The chain links TRBV2 to TRBJ2-3; TRBD2 agrees at 9 bases. With 3 bases clipped from V and 0 bases from J, the junction kept 4 bases outside the gene matches. Germline loops: CDR1 SNHLY, CDR2 FYNNEI. The CDR3 consists of 16 residues. The CDR3 sequence is CASSDRGRGSTDTQYF. The CDR3 DNA sequence: TGTGCCAGCAGTGATCGCGGGAGGGGGAGCACAGATACGCAGTATTTT.

V is TRBV20-1 and J is TRBJ1-5; D is uncertain. The CDR3 spans 16 residues. The V gene lost 3 bases and the J gene lost 0 bases, with 15 bases spanning the gap. CDR1 is DFQATT, CDR2 SNEGSKA, per germline (reference sequence). The CDR3 reads CSASRTGGYSNQPQHF. As DNA, the CDR3 is TGCAGTGCTAGTCGGACCGGAGGATATAGCAATCAGCCCCAGCATTTT.

This clone has just a few counts. The V and J genes are TRBV7-2 and TRBJ1-5; 7 nucleotides match TRBD1. This CDR3 region has 16 residues. Germline V gives CDR1 SGHTA, CDR2 FQGNSA. J lost 1 base, V lost 4 bases, and 7 bases had no gene match. In nucleotides, the CDR3 is TGTGCCAGCAGCTACACGGGGGGACAGAGCAATCAGCCCCAGCATTTT. Translated: CASSYTGGQSNQPQHF.

The chain is built from TRBV18 and TRBJ1-5; possibly TRBD1 for D (5 bases). Looked up from germline, CDR1 is KGHSH and CDR2 is LQKENI. Trimming took 3 bases from V and 7 from J, leaving 19 bases between them. The CDR3 covers 16 residues. The DNA for the CDR3 is TGTGCCAGCTCACCGGTCAGATCAGGGTCTGGGCAGCCCCAGCATTTT. Translated: CASSPVRSGSGQPQHF.

In this sample, this clone turned up a few times. This CDR3 reads CASSFGMGGYTF. CDR3 coding DNA: TGTGCCAGCAGTTTTGGTATGGGTGGCTACACCTTC. The rearrangement links TRBV12-3 or TRBV12-4 to TRBJ1-2; D ambiguous. Deletions cut 3 bases from V and 7 bases from J, with 9 bases between. The CDR3 runs 12 residues.